These 29 T cell receptor beta chains were all obtained from the same sample, sequenced in a study of T cell responses to AZD1222 COVID-19 vaccine. Data came from immunoSEQ multiplex PCR; TCRdb stores just in-frame clones and leaves some out. Of fewer than 150,000 clones in the sample, approximately 86% were seen once. This specimen was peripheral blood, taken on day 0 of AZD1222 vaccination. The receptors were sampled from an adult in good health.

The V call is TRBV6-5, the J call TRBJ1-3; D is unclear. CDR3 length: 13 residues. Germline V gene sequence: CDR1 MNHEY, CDR2 SVGAGI. Trimming took off 8 bases at V and 0 bases at J, with 8 bases between the two ends. The CDR3 DNA follows: TGTGCCAGCTCGGTCAGCTCTGGAAACACCATATATTTT. Its protein product is CASSVSSGNTIYF.

The V and J genes are TRBV2 and TRBJ2-7; D possibly uses TRBD1 or TRBD2 (5 bases each). Germline CDR1 and CDR2: SNHLY and FYNNEI. The CDR3 has 14 amino acids. The V and J ends lost 11 bases and 0 bases respectively, with 17 bases between them. CDR3 sequence (DNA): TGTGCCTCCCTCGGGACGGGCCACTCCTACGAGCAGTACTTC. Translated, it gives CASLGTGHSYEQYF. Based on the CDR3 plus reference TRBV2 and TRBJ2-7, the full variable domain is EPEVTQTPSHQVTQMGQEVILRCVPISNHLYFYWYRQILGQKVEFLVSFYNNEISEKSEIFDDQFSVERPDGSNFTLKIRSTKLEDSAMYFCASLGTGHSYEQYFGPGTRLTVT.

J is TRBJ1-2 and V is TRBV19, with D tentatively TRBD1 (6 bases). V was trimmed by 0 bases and J by 4 bases, leaving 15 bases between them. The CDR3 is 16 amino acids. Germline values: CDR1 LNHDA, CDR2 SQIVND (reference sequence). CDR3 amino acids: CASSIDGGHGGYGYTF. The CDR3 bases are TGTGCCAGTAGTATAGATGGGGGGCACGGAGGCTATGGCTACACCTTC.

This clone occurred once. V usage is TRBV6-5 and J usage is TRBJ1-1; TRBD1 agrees at 8 bases. V was pared by 5 bases and J by 5 bases, with 10 bases of the junction left unmatched. This CDR3 is built from 15 residues. Germline assignment: CDR1 MNHEY and CDR2 SVGAGI. CDR3 amino acids: CASSPRQGRVTEAFF. The CDR3 nucleotides are TGTGCCAGCAGTCCGAGACAGGGGCGGGTGACTGAAGCTTTCTTT.

This clone was counted once. The chain carries TRBV15 and TRBJ2-7; D call uncertain. V was clipped by 5 bases and J by 1 base, with 6 bases between them. The CDR3 contains 12 residues. CDR1 and CDR2 (germline): LNHNV, YYDKDF (reference sequence). CDR3 coding DNA: TGTGCCACCAGCCAGCGTTCCTACGAGCAGTACTTC. Translating gives CATSQRSYEQYF.

This chain connects TRBV15 to TRBJ2-7, with 10 positions matching TRBD2. The V gene's germline CDR1 is LNHNV and CDR2 YYDKDF (reference sequence). The CDR3 length is 13 residues. V trimming: 8 bases; J trimming: 2 bases; junction bases outside the gene matches: 3. The CDR3 nucleotides are TGTGCCACCGGACTAGCGGCCGCCTACGAGCAGTACTTC. As protein: CATGLAAAYEQYF.

The V and J genes are TRBV11-2 and TRBJ2-7; no reliable D call. The CDR3 has 11 amino acids. Germline CDR1 and CDR2: SGHAT and FQNNGV. Trimming left V 1 base short and J 5 bases short, with 3 bases between. CDR3 in DNA: TGTGCCAGCAGCTTAGGCGACGAGCAGTACTTC. This encodes CASSLGDEQYF.

The genes are TRBV2 and TRBJ2-7, with D perhaps being TRBD1 or TRBD2 (5 bases each). Germline CDR1 reads SNHLY; CDR2 reads FYNNEI. Trimming took off 6 bases at V and 0 bases at J, with 12 bases between the two ends. The CDR3 covers 14 residues. For the CDR3, the DNA is TGTGCCAGCAGGCCCCGGGACGCCTCCTACGAGCAGTACTTC. It yields the protein CASRPRDASYEQYF.

CDR3 DNA sequence: TGTGCCACCATCCCCCCGACTAGCCCCTACGAGCAGTACTTC. Translating it yields CATIPPTSPYEQYF. The chain is built from TRBV7-2 and TRBJ2-7, with 7 bases fitting TRBD2. Losses at the gene ends were 10 bases for V and 2 bases for J; bases not matched to a gene: 11. The CDR3 is 14 amino acids. The V gene's germline CDR1 is SGHTA and CDR2 FQGNSA.

The chain carries TRBV10-2 and TRBJ1-4; D perhaps matches TRBD1 (5 bases). This CDR3 has 16 residues. V shed 6 bases and J shed 3 bases, with 17 bases lying between them. The germline V gene encodes CDR1 WSHSY and CDR2 SAAADI. In DNA form, the CDR3 reads TGCGCCAGCAGGCAAGGACGGGTAGGGGCTAATGAAAAACTGTTTTTT. This encodes CASRQGRVGANEKLFF.

The chain couples TRBV3-1 (or the pseudogene TRBV3-2) to TRBJ2-7; 11 bases match TRBD2. CDR1 LGHDT and CDR2 YNNKEL come from the germline V gene (reference sequence). V lost 4 bases and J lost 1; bases outside the gene matches: 3. This CDR3 comprises 15 residues. CDR3: CASSRTSGGSYEQYF. DNA of the CDR3: TGTGCCAGCAGCCGAACTAGCGGGGGATCCTACGAGCAGTACTTC.

The chain recombines TRBV28 with TRBJ1-1; TRBD1 agrees at 9 bases. The trim removed 1 base at V and 1 base at J, leaving 1 base unmatched. The CDR3 consists of 15 residues. Germline values: CDR1 MDHEN, CDR2 SYDVKM. The CDR3 loop reads CASSLLGQGNTEAFF. The CDR3 nucleotides are TGTGCCAGCAGTTTATTGGGACAGGGGAACACTGAAGCTTTCTTT.

The chain uses TRBV5-6 and TRBJ2-7; possibly TRBD1 or TRBD2 for D (6 bases each). Germline V gene lookup returns CDR1 SGHDT and CDR2 YYEEEE. The CDR3 consists of 15 residues. The V gene lost 2 bases and the J gene lost 4 bases, with 16 bases spanning the gap. CDR3 sequence (DNA): TGTGCCAGCAGCTTCGTCGGGGGCCTCTTATACGAGCAGTACTTC. Translation gives CASSFVGGLLYEQYF.

The gene calls are TRBV6-5 and TRBJ1-1; the D gene is possibly TRBD1 (5 bases). The CDR3 contains 13 residues. The germline V gene has CDR1 MNHEY and CDR2 SVGAGI. The ends were cut back, 8 bases at V and 1 base at J, with 11 bases in the middle. The CDR3 reads CASGGDTNTEAFF. The CDR3 bases are TGTGCCAGCGGGGGGGATACGAACACTGAAGCTTTCTTT.

This chain connects TRBV9 to TRBJ1-1; 10 bases fit TRBD1. This CDR3 has 15 residues. The germline V gene encodes CDR1 SGDLS and CDR2 YYNGEE. Losses at the gene ends were 3 bases for V and 5 bases for J; bases not matched to a gene: 7. CDR3 sequence (DNA): TGTGCCAGCAGCGCCTGGGACAGGGGATTTACTGAAGCTTTCTTT. It specifies CASSAWDRGFTEAFF.

The chain joins TRBV7-3 to TRBJ2-3; D not certain. The germline CDR1 and CDR2 sequences are SGHTA and FQGTGA. V dropped 2 bases and J dropped 2 bases, with 8 bases sitting between them. The CDR3 consists of 14 residues. The CDR3 DNA sequence: TGTGCCAGCAGCTTATCTCCTACCACAGATACGCAGTATTTT. Translating it yields CASSLSPTTDTQYF.

The CDR3 loop reads CASSAIAGAKETQYF. The CDR3 DNA reads as TGTGCCAGCAGCGCAATAGCGGGGGCGAAAGAGACCCAGTACTTC. The chain couples TRBV5-4 to TRBJ2-5; 9 bases are a match to TRBD2. V gave up 4 bases and J gave up 3 bases; unmatched junction bases: 7. The germline CDR1 and CDR2 sequences are SGHNT and YYREEE (reference sequence). The CDR3 extends over 15 amino acids.

J is TRBJ1-1 and V is TRBV28; D uncertain. The CDR3 spans 13 residues. V was cut by 4 bases and J by 3 bases, with 9 bases left in between. Looked up from germline, CDR1 is MDHEN and CDR2 is SYDVKM. In DNA, the CDR3 is TGTGCCAGCAGTTCTGGTCCCCACACTGAAGCTTTCTTT. This encodes CASSSGPHTEAFF.

This chain uses TRBV7-9 with TRBJ2-7; perhaps TRBD1 as D (5 bases). Germline V CDR1 and CDR2: SEHNR, FQNEAQ (reference sequence). The CDR3 runs 12 residues. Trimming pared 2 bases from V and 6 bases from J, leaving 8 bases between. The CDR3 DNA sequence: TGTGCCAGCAGCTTAATAGGGGCCGAGCAGTACTTC. This codes for CASSLIGAEQYF.

This clone is a singleton in its sample. The rearrangement uses TRBV4-1 and TRBJ1-5, with D maybe TRBD1 (5 bases). This CDR3 spans 12 amino acids. Trimming removed 6 bases at V and 9 bases at J, with 12 bases between. CDR1 is MGHRA and CDR2 is YSYEKL in the germline V gene. This CDR3 reads CASSPHGGPQHF. As DNA, the CDR3 is TGCGCCAGCAGTCCTCATGGGGGGCCCCAGCATTTT.

The rearrangement uses TRBV4-3 and TRBJ1-2, with 10 bases lining up with TRBD1. Germline CDR1 LGHNA, CDR2 YSLEER. The ends lost 4 bases at V and 6 bases at J; junction bases unmatched: 11. CDR3 length: 16 residues. Written as DNA, the CDR3 is TGCGCCAGCAGCCTCTTCCGTGGGACAGGGGTCGATGGCTACACCTTC. It encodes CASSLFRGTGVDGYTF.

The V gene is TRBV19, the J gene TRBJ2-2; TRBD2 agrees at 8 bases. J gave up 6 bases and V 8 bases, and 8 bases lay outside the gene matches. Germline V gene data show CDR1 as LNHDA and CDR2 as SQIVND (reference sequence). This CDR3 comprises 14 residues. The DNA for the CDR3 is TGTGCCAGTGCTCCGGGACTAGGCTCCGGGGAGCTGTTTTTT. Protein: CASAPGLGSGELFF.

The rearrangement uses TRBV2 and TRBJ2-2; a possible D gene is TRBD1 (7 bases). Deletions cut 3 bases from V and 9 bases from J, with 14 bases between. The CDR3 sequence is 14 residues long. CDR1 SNHLY and CDR2 FYNNEI come from the germline V gene. In DNA, the CDR3 is TGTGCCAGCAGTGAGCAGGGGGGAATCTGGGAGCTGTTTTTT. Translation: CASSEQGGIWELFF.

V usage is TRBV6-5 and J usage is TRBJ2-7; either TRBD1 or TRBD2 may supply D (5 bases each). CDR3 size: 14 residues. The germline V gene has CDR1 MNHEY and CDR2 SVGAGI. V was clipped by 4 bases and J by 2 bases, with 12 bases between them. In DNA, the CDR3 is TGTGCCAGCAGTTCGGCAGGGAGACCCTACGAGCAGTACTTC. Protein: CASSSAGRPYEQYF.

V is TRBV10-3 and J is TRBJ2-7; 9 bases fit TRBD1. Looked up from germline, CDR1 is ENHRY and CDR2 is SYGVKD. Trimming at V came to 5 bases and at J to 2 bases, leaving 4 bases not matched to a gene. This CDR3 spans 14 amino acids. Here the CDR3 reads CAISFGQGTYEQYF. The CDR3 DNA follows: TGTGCCATCAGTTTCGGACAGGGGACCTACGAGCAGTACTTC.

The chain employs TRBV7-9 and TRBJ1-3; 7 bases map to TRBD1. This CDR3 has 17 residues. Per the germline V gene, CDR1 is SEHNR and CDR2 is FQNEAQ (reference sequence). The ends lost 4 bases at V and 3 bases at J; junction bases unmatched: 12. The CDR3 bases are TGTGCCAGCAGCTCAAACCGGGACAGATACGGTGGAAACACCATATATTTT. Residues: CASSSNRDRYGGNTIYF.

This clone has a handful of counts. The chain carries TRBV7-2 and TRBJ1-6; a possible D gene is TRBD1 (6 bases). Trimming cost V 5 bases and J 17 bases, with 16 bases left between them. The CDR3 has 12 amino acids. The germline CDR1 and CDR2 sequences are SGHTA and FQGNSA. The CDR3: CASSPIRGLIHF. CDR3 coding DNA: TGTGCCAGCAGCCCCATCCGGGGGCTAATCCACTTT. Full variable domain (missing parts from reference TRBV7-2 and TRBJ1-6): GAGVSQSPSNKVTEKGKDVELRCDPISGHTALYWYRQSLGQGLEFLIYFQGNSAPDKSGLPSDRFSAERTGGSVSTLTIQRTQQEDSAVYLCASSPIRGLIHFGNGTRLTVT.

The rearrangement links TRBV11-3 to TRBJ1-1; possible D gene TRBD1, 6 bases. Trimming left V 1 base short and J 2 bases short, with 11 bases between. This CDR3 has 15 residues. CDR1 is SGHNT, CDR2 YENEEA, per germline. The CDR3 sequence: CASSLVLGGNTEAFF. The CDR3 region has the DNA TGTGCCAGCAGCTTAGTTTTAGGGGGAAACACTGAAGCTTTCTTT.

This clone was counted once. The chain links TRBV5-6 to TRBJ2-6, with D uncertain. Germline values: CDR1 SGHDT, CDR2 YYEEEE. Trimming cost V 4 bases and J 0 bases, with 14 bases left between them. This CDR3 has 17 amino acids. In DNA, the CDR3 is TGTGCCAGCAGCCGCCGGCGAACGGTCTCTGGGGCCAACGTCCTGACTTTC. This codes for CASSRRRTVSGANVLTF. The complete variable domain, with remaining parts taken from reference TRBV5-6 and TRBJ2-6, reads DAGVTQSPTHLIKTRGQQVTLRCSPKSGHDTVSWYQQALGQGPQFIFQYYEEEERQRGNFPDRFSGHQFPNYSSELNVNALLLGDSALYLCASSRRRTVSGANVLTFGAGSRLTVL.